This passage covers 17 T cell receptor beta chains from one sample sequenced in a study of cytomegalovirus exposure and HLA in healthy donors. Researchers ran the PCR with 60 Vbeta and 13 Jbeta primers. TCRdb keeps only in-frame clones here, not all; method: immunoSEQ multiplex PCR. In the table there are fewer than 200,000 clones, 87% of which are singletons. Sequencing was done on a sample of PBMCs. These receptors originate from a girl less than two years old in good health and CMV-seronegative.

The chain combines TRBV20-1 with TRBJ2-7; 7 bases map to TRBD2. This CDR3 has 11 residues. Trimming cost V 8 bases and J 7 bases; bases outside gene matches: 8. Germline V gene data show CDR1 as DFQATT and CDR2 as SNEGSKA (reference sequence). The CDR3 is CSFRGEFEQYF. The CDR3 nucleotides are TGCAGTTTCCGGGGGGAGTTTGAGCAGTACTTC.

The chain has TRBV6-6 and TRBJ1-3, with 8 bases matching TRBD1. Germline loops: CDR1 MNHNY, CDR2 SVGAGI (reference sequence). Germline trimming cut 2 bases from V and 4 bases from J; bases unmatched to any gene: 7. The CDR3 extends over 16 amino acids. DNA of the CDR3: TGTGCCAGCAGTTACCCGGACAGGGCAACCGGAAACACCATATATTTT. It is translated as CASSYPDRATGNTIYF.

The V gene is TRBV6-4, the J gene TRBJ2-6; TRBD1 might be the D (6 bases). Germline assignment: CDR1 MRHNA and CDR2 SNTAGT. This CDR3 has 15 residues. Deletions cut 3 bases from V and 4 bases from J, with 10 bases between. The chain's CDR3 is CASSETGSGANVLTF. For the CDR3, the DNA is TGTGCCAGCAGTGAAACAGGGTCCGGGGCCAACGTCCTGACTTTC.

This clone was found once. CDR3 protein: CASSLVLSYEQYF. In DNA, the CDR3 is TGCGCCAGCAGCTTGGTTTTATCCTACGAGCAGTACTTC. This chain connects TRBV5-1 to TRBJ2-7; unclear D gene. Trimming stripped 0 bases from V and 1 base from J, with 5 bases between. Germline V gives CDR1 SGHRS, CDR2 YFSETQ. The CDR3 has 13 residues.

V gene TRBV2 combines with J gene TRBJ2-1, with D tentatively TRBD2 (5 bases). The CDR3 loop spans 15 amino acids. The germline CDR1 and CDR2 sequences are SNHLY and FYNNEI. Trimming cost V 1 base and J 8 bases, with 15 bases left between them. The chain's CDR3 is CASSEGRTQGHEQFF. For the CDR3, the DNA is TGTGCCAGCAGTGAAGGTAGGACTCAAGGGCATGAGCAGTTCTTC.

The chain carries TRBV14 and TRBJ1-4, with 11 nucleotides matching TRBD1. Trimming took 6 bases from V and 2 from J; bases not matched to a gene: 5. The CDR3 has 16 residues. The germline V gene encodes CDR1 SGHDN and CDR2 FVKESK. As DNA, the CDR3 is TGTGCCAGCAGTCGGACAGGGGGCAGGACTAATGAAAAACTGTTTTTT. Translated, it gives CASSRTGGRTNEKLFF.

The V gene is TRBV6-5, the J gene TRBJ2-5; perhaps TRBD1 as D (6 bases). This CDR3 region has 13 residues. The V gene's germline CDR1 is MNHEY and CDR2 SVGAGI. V shed 7 bases and J shed 7 bases, with 16 bases lying between them. CDR3 DNA sequence: TGTGCCAGCATAGGCAGGGGCCACCCGACCCAGTACTTC. It yields the protein CASIGRGHPTQYF.

This clone was found once. The genes are TRBV18 and TRBJ1-1; D is unclear. Deletions cut 6 bases from V and 5 bases from J, with 22 bases between. CDR1 is KGHSH and CDR2 is LQKENI in the germline V gene. This CDR3 region has 16 residues. CDR3 coding DNA: TGTGCCAGCTCGCTCAAGGGTGCAGACCCGGGGACTGAAGCTTTCTTT. Translated: CASSLKGADPGTEAFF.

The chain carries TRBV4-1 and TRBJ1-2; perhaps TRBD1 as D (6 bases). The CDR3 runs to 12 residues. V lost 4 bases and J lost 11, with 14 bases in between. The germline V gene encodes CDR1 MGHRA and CDR2 YSYEKL. CDR3 protein: CASSPQGRTYTF. DNA of the CDR3: TGCGCCAGCAGCCCCCAGGGGCGTACTTACACCTTC.

The gene calls are TRBV2 and TRBJ2-5; TRBD2 matches at 13 bases. There are 16 residues in the CDR3. Losses at the gene ends were 3 bases for V and 3 bases for J; bases not matched to a gene: 4. Germline V gene sequence: CDR1 SNHLY, CDR2 FYNNEI. The CDR3 loop is CASSEGLAGSKETQYF. Written as DNA, the CDR3 is TGTGCCAGCAGTGAGGGACTAGCGGGGTCGAAAGAGACCCAGTACTTC.

The V gene is TRBV29-1, the J gene TRBJ2-3; 8 bases are a match to TRBD1. V gave up 6 bases and J gave up 0 bases; unmatched junction bases: 8. Germline V gives CDR1 SQVTM, CDR2 ANQGSEA. This CDR3 has 15 amino acids. The CDR3 DNA is TGCAGCGTCGGGAGACAGGGGACGAGCACAGATACGCAGTATTTT. It yields the protein CSVGRQGTSTDTQYF.

The CDR3 DNA reads TGTGCCAGCAGCTTAATCGGGGGGGGGACCGGGGAGCTGTTTTTT. Its translation is CASSLIGGGTGELFF. The chain is built from TRBV7-8 and TRBJ2-2; 8 bases are a match to TRBD2. CDR3 length: 15 residues. Germline assignment: CDR1 SGHVS and CDR2 FQNEAQ. J was trimmed by 5 bases and V by 2 bases; bases with no gene match: 4.

The V gene is TRBV7-2, the J gene TRBJ2-7; 9 positions agree with TRBD1. Germline V gene lookup returns CDR1 SGHTA and CDR2 FQGNSA. V trimming: 2 bases; J trimming: 0 bases; junction bases outside the gene matches: 5. The CDR3 extends over 16 amino acids. CDR3 DNA sequence: TGTGCCAGCAGCTTACGTACAGGGGGCCTCTCCTACGAGCAGTACTTC. As protein: CASSLRTGGLSYEQYF.

V gene TRBV19 combines with J gene TRBJ2-4, with D maybe TRBD1 (6 bases). V was clipped by 7 bases and J by 6 bases, with 10 bases between them. This CDR3 contains 12 residues. Germline CDR1 reads LNHDA; CDR2 reads SQIVND (reference sequence). The CDR3 protein is CASKGVRNIQYF. CDR3 sequence (DNA): TGTGCCAGTAAGGGGGTCAGAAACATTCAGTACTTC.

The chain links TRBV11-3 to TRBJ2-1; TRBD2 matches 8 bases. Germline V gives CDR1 SGHNT, CDR2 YENEEA. The CDR3 has 13 amino acids. J gave up 10 bases and V 5 bases, and 7 bases lay outside the gene matches. The CDR3 sequence: CASSPTSGGEQFF. The CDR3 DNA is TGTGCCAGCAGCCCCACTAGCGGCGGCGAGCAGTTCTTC.

The V and J genes are TRBV13 and TRBJ2-5, with TRBD1 matching over 7 bases. Germline V gene sequence: CDR1 PRHDT, CDR2 FYEKMQ (reference sequence). This CDR3 is 14 amino acids long. With 4 bases clipped from V and 11 bases from J, the junction kept 13 bases outside the gene matches. The CDR3 DNA follows: TGTGCCAGCAGCTACCATCAGGGGGAAGGGGAGCAGTACTTC. Residues: CASSYHQGEGEQYF.

The rearrangement uses TRBV11-2 and TRBJ1-1, with TRBD1 matching over 10 bases. The germline V gene has CDR1 SGHAT and CDR2 FQNNGV. The length of the CDR3 is 15 residues. V lost 2 bases and J lost 1; bases outside the gene matches: 1. The CDR3 here is CASSLRDRGNTEAFF. The DNA of the CDR3 is TGTGCCAGCAGCTTACGGGACAGGGGGAACACTGAAGCTTTCTTT.